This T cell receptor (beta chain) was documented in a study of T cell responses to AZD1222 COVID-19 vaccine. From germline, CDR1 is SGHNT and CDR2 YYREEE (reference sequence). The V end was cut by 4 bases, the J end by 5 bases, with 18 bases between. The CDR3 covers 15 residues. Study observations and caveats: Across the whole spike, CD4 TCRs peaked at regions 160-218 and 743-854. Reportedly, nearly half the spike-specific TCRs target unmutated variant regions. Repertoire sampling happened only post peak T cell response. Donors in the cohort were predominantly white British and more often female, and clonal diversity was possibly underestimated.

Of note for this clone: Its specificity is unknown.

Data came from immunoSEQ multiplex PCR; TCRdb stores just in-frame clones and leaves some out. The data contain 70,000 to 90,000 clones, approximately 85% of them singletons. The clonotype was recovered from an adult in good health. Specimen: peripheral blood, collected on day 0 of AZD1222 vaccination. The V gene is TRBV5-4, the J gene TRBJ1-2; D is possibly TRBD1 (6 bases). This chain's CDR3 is CASSRPEDRTYGYTF. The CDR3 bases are TGTGCCAGCAGCCGCCCTGAGGACAGAACGTATGGCTACACCTTC.